These 9 T cell receptor beta chains came from one sample sequenced in a study of blood T cell repertoires in COVID-19. Profiled with immunoSEQ multiplex PCR; TCRdb holds only in-frame clones, not every one. The sample includes around 150,000 clones, about four fifths of them seen just once. Material for sequencing was PBMCs or T cells enriched from blood (not recorded which). Every receptor here comes from a woman in her forties or fifties with acute COVID-19.

This chain connects TRBV6-7 to TRBJ1-1, with 9 bases aligning to TRBD1. TRBV6-7 is identified as an open reading frame with a role that is uncertain. V shed 6 bases, J shed 1 base, and the junction held 6 bases outside the gene matches. The CDR3 contains 15 residues. This CDR3 is CASRPDRGKNTEAFF. DNA for the CDR3: TGTGCCAGCAGACCAGACAGGGGGAAGAACACTGAAGCTTTCTTT.

V is TRBV27 and J is TRBJ1-1; 7 bases agree with TRBD1. CDR1 is MNHEY, CDR2 SMNVEV, per germline (reference sequence). Trimming cost V 1 base and J 4 bases; bases outside gene matches: 6. The CDR3 runs to 15 residues. CDR3 sequence: CASSLYPGQITEAFF. The CDR3 DNA reads as TGTGCCAGCAGTTTATACCCGGGACAGATCACTGAAGCTTTCTTT.

The chain is built from TRBV4-3 and TRBJ2-3, with a possible D match to TRBD2 (6 bases). The CDR3 contains 13 residues. Germline assignment: CDR1 LGHNA and CDR2 YSLEER. Trimming removed 4 bases at V and 4 bases at J, with 9 bases between. The CDR3 DNA is TGCGCCAGCAGCCCGGGGGAGGCAGATACGCAGTATTTT. Translation: CASSPGEADTQYF.

This clone occurred a few times. CDR3 DNA: TGTGCCAGCAGCTTGGGGACAGGCCCATCCGGACCGTACTTC. Its protein product is CASSLGTGPSGPYF. This sequence joins TRBV5-5 and TRBJ2-4; 7 bases align to TRBD1. Germline V lookup: CDR1 SGHKS, CDR2 YYEKEE (reference sequence). This CDR3 is 14 amino acids long. The V gene end was trimmed by 0 bases and the J gene end by 15 bases; junction bases not matched to a gene: 12. Full variable domain (missing parts from reference TRBV5-5 and TRBJ2-4): DAGVTQSPTHLIKTRGQQVTLRCSPISGHKSVSWYQQVLGQGPQFIFQYYEKEERGRGNFPDRFSARQFPNYSSELNVNALLLGDSALYLCASSLGTGPSGPYFGAGTRLSVL.

The V gene is TRBV5-1, the J gene TRBJ2-5; tentative D call: TRBD2 (6 bases). Germline V gene data show CDR1 as SGHRS and CDR2 as YFSETQ. The V end was cut by 4 bases, the J end by 2 bases, with 15 bases between. The CDR3 length is 15 residues. CDR3 loop: CASSRPGVGQETQYF. CDR3 DNA sequence: TGCGCCAGCAGCAGGCCGGGGGTTGGACAAGAGACCCAGTACTTC. The full variable domain, its missing parts supplied by reference TRBV5-1 and TRBJ2-5, is KAGVTQTPRYLIKTRGQQVTLSCSPISGHRSVSWYQQTPGQGLQFLFEYFSETQRNKGNFPGRFSGRQFSNSRSEMNVSTLELGDSALYLCASSRPGVGQETQYFGPGTRLLVL.

The table lists this clone with a count of one. The rearrangement joins TRBV3-1 (or the pseudogene TRBV3-2) to TRBJ2-3; TRBD2 aligns across 8 bases. Germline V CDR1 and CDR2: LGHDT, YNNKEL (reference sequence). Unmatched junction bases numbered 5, after V lost 1 base and J lost 5 bases. The CDR3 is made up of 15 amino acids. This CDR3 reads CASSQVGLAGDTQYF. DNA for the CDR3: TGTGCCAGCAGCCAAGTAGGGCTAGCGGGAGATACGCAGTATTTT.

The chain has TRBV30 and TRBJ1-1, with a tentative D call TRBD1 (5 bases). This CDR3 is built from 13 residues. In germline, CDR1 is GTSNPN, CDR2 SVGIG (reference sequence). The germline V and J ends were trimmed by 3 bases and 5 bases, with 13 bases remaining between them. The CDR3 reads CAWRDGQWTEAFF. The CDR3 coding sequence is TGTGCCTGGAGGGACGGACAATGGACTGAAGCTTTCTTT.

This clone was counted once. This chain links TRBV2 with TRBJ2-7, with TRBD1 as a possible D gene (5 bases). There are 15 residues in the CDR3. V lost 3 bases and J 7 bases, leaving 19 bases between the germline ends. Germline V gene sequence: CDR1 SNHLY, CDR2 FYNNEI. CDR3 loop: CASSESGHNLREQYF. The DNA of the CDR3 is TGTGCCAGCAGTGAGTCAGGGCATAACCTACGGGAGCAGTACTTC.

The gene calls are TRBV7-3 and TRBJ2-3, with 7 nucleotides matching TRBD1. The ends lost 4 bases at V and 6 bases at J; junction bases unmatched: 13. The CDR3 sequence is 16 residues long. Germline CDR1 and CDR2: SGHTA and FQGTGA. For the CDR3, the DNA is TGTGCCAGCAGCTATTCATCGTACAGGGGCGGGGATACGCAGTATTTT. Translated: CASSYSSYRGGDTQYF.